These T cell receptor beta chains were read from a single sample in a study of blood T cell repertoires in COVID-19. Sequenced by immunoSEQ multiplex PCR; TCRdb stores in-frame clones only, minus some. The table lists about 260,000 clones, roughly nine tenths of them singletons, with over 7.5% in the top ten. What was sequenced was peripheral blood. Every receptor here comes from a middle-aged man who had recovered from COVID-19. The CDR3 runs from the conserved cysteine through the conserved F or W. A D gene is named only where the DNA matches it firmly. Rows give clone size only sometimes, using once, few, many, or a class for an expanded clone.

j_call | v_call | clone_size | d_call | cdr3_nt | cdr3_aa
TRBJ2-1 | TRBV6-5 | - | TRBD2 | TGTGCCAGCAGTTCAGGTAGCGGGGGGGCCAATGAGCAGTTCTTC | CASSSGSGGANEQFF
TRBJ1-2 | TRBV3-1/TRBV3-2 | - | TRBD1 | TGTGCCAGCAGCCGTCCGGGACAGGGAGGAGGCTACACCTTC | CASSRPGQGGGYTF
TRBJ1-2 | TRBV6-5 | - | - | TGTGCCAGCAGTTACCGGCAGGGAGGTGGCTACACCTTC | CASSYRQGGGYTF
TRBJ1-1 | TRBV18 | - | - | TGTGCCAGCTCACCACCGGCGGGAAGGTTCACTGAAGCTTTCTTT | CASSPPAGRFTEAFF
TRBJ2-7 | TRBV15 | - | - | TGTGCCACCAGCAGCTCCCCCAGGGGCGAGCAGTACTTC | CATSSSPRGEQYF
TRBJ1-2 | TRBV15 | once | - | TGTGCCACCGGGCAGGGATATGGCTACACCTTC | CATGQGYGYTF
TRBJ2-3 | TRBV3-1/TRBV3-2 | - | - | TGTGCCAGCAGCCCCTCGGCGGGGCTTTATACGCAGTATTTT | CASSPSAGLYTQYF
TRBJ2-7 | TRBV10-1 | once | - | TGCGCCAGCAGTGAGTTAGGAGTCGAGCAGTACTTC | CASSELGVEQYF
TRBJ2-3 | TRBV3-1/TRBV3-2 | - | TRBD2 | TGTGCCAGCAGCCAGACTAGCGGGAGGACAGATACGCAGTATTTT | CASSQTSGRTDTQYF
TRBJ1-2 | TRBV29-1 | - | - | TGCAGCGTTGGGGGGCTCCTGGACACGTATGGCTACACCTTC | CSVGGLLDTYGYTF
TRBJ2-4 | TRBV27 | - | - | TGTGCCAGCAGCCTGATGGAGGGCGGAGTGCCCAAAAACATTCAGTACTTC | CASSLMEGGVPKNIQYF
TRBJ2-3 | TRBV9 | - | - | TGTGCCAGCTCTTGGGGCCAGCAGGGAAAGGATACGCAGTATTTT | CASSWGQQGKDTQYF
TRBJ2-7 | TRBV12-3/TRBV12-4 | - | - | TGTGCCAGCAGTCGACACTACGAGCAGTACTTC | CASSRHYEQYF
TRBJ2-1 | TRBV6-2/TRBV6-3 | - | TRBD2 | TGTGCCAGCAGTCACGGGGCTAGCGGGCAATTCTACAATGAGCAGTTCTTC | CASSHGASGQFYNEQFF
TRBJ1-2 | TRBV19 | - | - | TGTGCCAGTAGTATAGGGGGAGGGAACTATGGCTACACCTTC | CASSIGGGNYGYTF
TRBJ1-5 | TRBV9 | - | TRBD1 | TGTGCCAGCAGCGCGGGACAGGAAAGCAATCAGCCCCAGCATTTT | CASSAGQESNQPQHF
TRBJ2-1 | TRBV10-3 | - | - | TGTGCCACCACCTCAACCCGGAGTGAGCAGTTCTTC | CATTSTRSEQFF
TRBJ1-2 | TRBV27 | - | TRBD1 | TGTGCCAGCAGTTTCTCGACAGGGCAGGGCGGCTACACCTTC | CASSFSTGQGGYTF
TRBJ2-1 | TRBV9 | - | - | TGTGCCAGCAGCGTAGGTGGCGGGGCCTACAATGAGCAGTTCTTC | CASSVGGGAYNEQFF
TRBJ1-2 | TRBV12-3/TRBV12-4 | - | - | TGTGCCAGCAGTTTAGGACACGGTGGCTACACCTTC | CASSLGHGGYTF
TRBJ1-1 | TRBV18 | - | TRBD1 | TGTGCCAGCTCACCAACAGGGGAGGTGGGAAACACTGAAGCTTTCTTT | CASSPTGEVGNTEAFF
TRBJ2-1 | TRBV18 | - | - | TGTGCCAGCTCAGTAAGCGGACAGTCCTACAATGAGCAGTTCTTC | CASSVSGQSYNEQFF